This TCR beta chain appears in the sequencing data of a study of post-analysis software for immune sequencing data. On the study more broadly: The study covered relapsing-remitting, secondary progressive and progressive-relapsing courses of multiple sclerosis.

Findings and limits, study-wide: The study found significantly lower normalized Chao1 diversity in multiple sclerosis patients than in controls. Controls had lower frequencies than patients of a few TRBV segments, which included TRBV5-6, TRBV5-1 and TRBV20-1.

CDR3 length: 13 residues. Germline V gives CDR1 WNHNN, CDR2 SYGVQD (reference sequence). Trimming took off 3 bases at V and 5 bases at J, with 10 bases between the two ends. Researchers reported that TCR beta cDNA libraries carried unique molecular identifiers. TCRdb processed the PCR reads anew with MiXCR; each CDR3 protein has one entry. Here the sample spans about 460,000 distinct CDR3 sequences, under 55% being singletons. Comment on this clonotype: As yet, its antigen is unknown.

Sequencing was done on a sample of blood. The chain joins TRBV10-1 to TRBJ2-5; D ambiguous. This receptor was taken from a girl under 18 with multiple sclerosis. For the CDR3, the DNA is TGCGCCAGCAGTGATGGATATGGGGAGACCCAGTACTTC. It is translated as CASSDGYGETQYF.